The clone carrying this T cell receptor (beta chain) was found many times. The antigen remains unidentified. Unmatched junction bases numbered 6, after V lost 7 bases and J lost 1 base. The CDR3 has 14 residues. Germline V lookup: CDR1 WSHSY, CDR2 SAAADI. The sample originates from a study of T-cell reconstitution after alpha-beta-depleted transplantation in children. Study-wide results and limits: Fresh T-cell production supplied most of the T-cell counts and diversity seen one year after transplant. Expanded graft clones numbering several hundred reportedly gave rise to alpha-beta T cells about two months after transplant. TCRbeta diversity was high at day 60 in some patients (a result of surviving recipient T cells and thymic progenitors).

As it was prepared, the TCRbeta library received unique molecular identifiers. TCRdb called the PCR reads again in MiXCR, with one record for every CDR3 protein. This table has some 200,000 distinct CDR3 sequences, roughly 8.3% appearing once. The specimen comprised PBMCs, mostly from graft donor cells, sampled 360 days after TCRalphabeta/CD19-depleted stem cell transplant. This sequence was found in a male patient under 10 years old who had a stem cell transplant for acute myeloid leukemia, so the T cells may come from the graft donor. The V and J genes are TRBV10-2 and TRBJ1-1; 7 nucleotides agree with TRBD1. The CDR3 nucleotides read TGCGCCAGCACCAGGGGACAGCCGAACACTGAAGCTTTCTTT. It specifies CASTRGQPNTEAFF.